This T cell receptor beta chain was profiled in a study of T cell responses to AZD1222 COVID-19 vaccine. Study results and limitations: It should be noted that donors were predominantly white British and more often female, and clonal diversity was possibly underestimated.

Only in-frame clones appear in the TCRdb table, and some are missing; sequencing was by immunoSEQ multiplex PCR. Among some 180,000 clones, more than 85% were seen once, and the ten largest hold about 1.7%. Some second doses came at about 4 weeks and others at about 12 weeks; these were pooled. Comments on this clone: The antigen remains unidentified. In the same sample, other DNA sequences code for this CDR3.

CDR1 DFQATT and CDR2 SNEGSKA come from the germline V gene (reference sequence). The V end was cut by 3 bases, the J end by 2 bases, with 7 bases between. This CDR3 spans 13 amino acids. The sequences come from peripheral blood, collected 28 days after the second AZD1222 dose. The origin of this receptor is an adult who received the AZD1222 COVID-19 vaccine. The J gene is TRBJ2-2, the V gene TRBV20-1; no clear D gene. CDR3 coding DNA: TGCAGTGCTAGTTCAGGAAACACCGGGGAGCTGTTTTTT. It encodes CSASSGNTGELFF.